In this sample, the clone carrying this T cell receptor (beta chain) turned up once. RNA transcripts gave rise to amplified TCR beta CDR3 regions. The TCR CDR3 first-round RT-PCR relied on the HTBI primer set. MiXCR was run by TCRdb on the multiplex PCR reads, yielding one entry per CDR3 protein. The sample yields 750,000 to 950,000 distinct CDR3 sequences, 38% seen once. This entry is derived from a study of T cells in Graves' hyperthyroidism and ophthalmopathy. Whole-study context: Peripheral blood was collected at initial diagnosis, before any treatment.

The CDR3 extends over 15 amino acids. With 3 bases removed from V and 0 bases from J, the gap between germline ends came to 9 bases. Looked up from germline, CDR1 is LNHDA and CDR2 is SQIVND (reference sequence). The sequenced sample consisted of blood. This TCR came from a man between 18 and 35 years old with Graves' hyperthyroidism. The chain has TRBV19 and TRBJ1-5; D is uncertain. DNA of the CDR3: TGTGCCAGTAGTATCTCCAGTTATAGCAATCAGCCCCAGCATTTT. Translated: CASSISSYSNQPQHF.